The clone carrying this T cell receptor (beta chain) has a single count. This sample is part of a study of blood T cell repertoires in COVID-19. Overall study context: The origin of the acute and convalescent COVID-19 samples was the United States, Italy and Spain. Sources were T cells, B-cell-depleted T cells, or PBMCs; the material itself was cDNA or gDNA.

The V and J ends lost 4 bases and 0 bases respectively, with 14 bases between them. The CDR3 has 15 residues. Germline V CDR1 and CDR2: SGDLS, YYNGEE. Per the original data handling: It was from reference gene primer amplification that nucleated cell counts were estimated. TCRdb keeps only in-frame clones here, not all; method: immunoSEQ multiplex PCR. V and J calls and clone size are copied from that table; D and trimming were computed from the DNA. Of approximately 150,000 clones listed, 84% are singletons. This receptor was obtained from a man in his sixties with acute or convalescent COVID-19. The chain recombines TRBV9 with TRBJ2-7, with D possibly TRBD2 on 5 matching bases. Sequencing was performed on peripheral blood. CDR3 in amino acids: CASSPLATSSYEQYF. The CDR3 DNA reads TGTGCCAGCAGCCCCCTCGCTACTAGCTCCTACGAGCAGTACTTC.